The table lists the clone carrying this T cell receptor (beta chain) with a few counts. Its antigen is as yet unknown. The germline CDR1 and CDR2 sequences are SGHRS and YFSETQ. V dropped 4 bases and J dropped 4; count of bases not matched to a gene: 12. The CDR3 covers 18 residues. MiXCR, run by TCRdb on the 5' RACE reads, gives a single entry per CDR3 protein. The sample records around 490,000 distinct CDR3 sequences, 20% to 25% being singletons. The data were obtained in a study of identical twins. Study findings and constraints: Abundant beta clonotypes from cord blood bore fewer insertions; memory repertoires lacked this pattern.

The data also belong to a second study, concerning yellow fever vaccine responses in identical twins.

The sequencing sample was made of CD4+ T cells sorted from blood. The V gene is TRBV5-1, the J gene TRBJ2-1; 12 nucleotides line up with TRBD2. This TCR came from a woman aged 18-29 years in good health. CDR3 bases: TGCGCCAGCAGCACGCCTAGCGGGAGGGCCCTGAGGTACAATGAGCAGTTCTTC. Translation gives CASSTPSGRALRYNEQFF.